This T cell receptor beta chain is drawn from a study of CD8 T cells in Susac syndrome. Whole-study context: Patients with Susac syndrome who were sequenced included more than 5 with active disease and roughly eight in remission.

As to this clonotype: Its antigen is as yet unknown.

Regarding the study as a whole: Clonal expansion was not observed in the Susac syndrome CD4+ T cell repertoires.

TEMRA cells were enriched by FACS, while CD8+ and CD4+ T cells were obtained through a negative isolation that was performed magnetically. V lost 0 bases, J lost 4 bases, and 16 bases lay in between. The CDR3 extends over 16 amino acids. Germline V lookup: CDR1 DFQATT, CDR2 SNEGSKA (reference sequence). With random hexamers, 0.5 to 1 ug RNA was reverse transcribed. Amplification of TCR beta CDR3 across 54 Vbeta and 13 Jbeta was performed with immunoSEQ multiplex PCR. One entry per CDR3 protein, called by TCRdb with MiXCR from the immunoSEQ multiplex PCR reads. This sample carries 130,000 to 150,000 distinct CDR3 sequences, around 95% of them seen once, and the ten largest clones take over 0.075%.

The V gene is TRBV20-1, the J gene TRBJ2-1, with D perhaps matching TRBD1 (6 bases). Sequenced: CD4+ T cells from PBMCs. The clonotype originates from a human donor with Susac syndrome. The chain's CDR3 is CSARELTGTPYNEQFF. The CDR3 DNA is TGCAGTGCTAGAGAGCTCACCGGGACACCTTACAATGAGCAGTTCTTC.